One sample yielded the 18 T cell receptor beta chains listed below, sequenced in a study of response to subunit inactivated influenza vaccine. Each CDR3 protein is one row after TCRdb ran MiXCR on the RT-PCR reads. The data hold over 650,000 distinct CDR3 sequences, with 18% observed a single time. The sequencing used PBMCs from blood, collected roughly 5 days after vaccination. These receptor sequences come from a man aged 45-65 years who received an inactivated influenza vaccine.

CDR3 residues: CASSYSILGQGSGANVLTF. The CDR3 DNA sequence: TGTGCCAGCAGTTACTCGATTTTGGGACAGGGTTCTGGGGCCAACGTCCTGACTTTC. This rearrangement joins TRBV6-5 to TRBJ2-6, with TRBD1 matching 9 bases. CDR3 length equals 19 residues. The germline CDR1 and CDR2 sequences are MNHEY and SVGAGI. The V segment lost 0 bases and the J segment 1 base; nucleotides outside the gene matches: 7.

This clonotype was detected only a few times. The CDR3 region has the DNA TGTGCCAGCAGCTTCGGGACTAGAGCTAATGAGCAGTTCTTC. Its protein is CASSFGTRANEQFF. The chain combines TRBV7-2 with TRBJ2-1; 8 bases fit TRBD2. The CDR3 is 14 residues long. CDR1 SGHTA and CDR2 FQGNSA come from the germline V gene. Trimming at V came to 3 bases and at J to 7 bases, leaving 5 bases not matched to a gene.

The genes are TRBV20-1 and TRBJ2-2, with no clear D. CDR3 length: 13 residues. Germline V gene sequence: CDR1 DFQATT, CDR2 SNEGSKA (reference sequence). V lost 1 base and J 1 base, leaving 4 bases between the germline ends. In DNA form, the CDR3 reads TGCAGTGCTAGAGGCAGGAACACCGGGGAGCTGTTTTTT. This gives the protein CSARGRNTGELFF.

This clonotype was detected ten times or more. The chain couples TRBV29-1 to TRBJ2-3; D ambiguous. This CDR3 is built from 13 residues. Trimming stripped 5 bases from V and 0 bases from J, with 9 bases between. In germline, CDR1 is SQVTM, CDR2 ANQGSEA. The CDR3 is CSVKKGSTDTQYF. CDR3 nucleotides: TGCAGCGTTAAAAAGGGTAGCACAGATACGCAGTATTTT.

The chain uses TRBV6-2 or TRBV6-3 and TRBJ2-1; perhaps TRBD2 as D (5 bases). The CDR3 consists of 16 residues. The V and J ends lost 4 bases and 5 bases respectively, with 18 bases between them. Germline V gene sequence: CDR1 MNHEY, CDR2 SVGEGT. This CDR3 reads CASSFPASLTDNEQFF. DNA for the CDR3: TGTGCCAGCAGTTTTCCGGCTAGCCTGACTGACAATGAGCAGTTCTTC.

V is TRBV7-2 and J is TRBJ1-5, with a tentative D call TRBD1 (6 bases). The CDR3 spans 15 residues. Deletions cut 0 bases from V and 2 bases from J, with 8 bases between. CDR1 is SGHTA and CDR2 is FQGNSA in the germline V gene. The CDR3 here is CASSLARGGNQPQHF. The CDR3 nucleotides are TGTGCCAGCAGCTTAGCCAGGGGAGGCAATCAGCCCCAGCATTTT.

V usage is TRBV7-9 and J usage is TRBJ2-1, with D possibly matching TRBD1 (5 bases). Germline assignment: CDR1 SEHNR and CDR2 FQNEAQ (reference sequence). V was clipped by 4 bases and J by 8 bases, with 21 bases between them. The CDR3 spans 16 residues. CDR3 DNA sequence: TGTGCCAGCAGCTCCCCGGGTCAGGGCCATTCCCATGAGCAGTTCTTC. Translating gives CASSSPGQGHSHEQFF.

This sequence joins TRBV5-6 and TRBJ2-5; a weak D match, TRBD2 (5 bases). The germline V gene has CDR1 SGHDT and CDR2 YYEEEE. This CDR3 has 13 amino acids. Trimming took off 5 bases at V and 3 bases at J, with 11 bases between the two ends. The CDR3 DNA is TGTGCCAGCAGTTTTGACGGGGAAGAGACCCAGTACTTC. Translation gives CASSFDGEETQYF.

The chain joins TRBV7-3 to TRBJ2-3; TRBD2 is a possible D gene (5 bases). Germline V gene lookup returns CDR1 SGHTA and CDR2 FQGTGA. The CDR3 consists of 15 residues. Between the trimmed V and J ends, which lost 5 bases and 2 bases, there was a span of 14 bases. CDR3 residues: CASSRGVSLTDTQYF. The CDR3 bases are TGTGCCAGCAGCCGGGGTGTGTCCCTCACAGATACGCAGTATTTT.

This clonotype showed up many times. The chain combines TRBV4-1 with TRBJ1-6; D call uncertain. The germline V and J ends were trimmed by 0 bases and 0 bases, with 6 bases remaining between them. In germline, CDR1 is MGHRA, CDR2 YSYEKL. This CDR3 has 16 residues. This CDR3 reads CASSQDGYSYNSPLHF. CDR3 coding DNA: TGCGCCAGCAGCCAAGATGGTTACTCCTATAATTCACCCCTCCACTTT.

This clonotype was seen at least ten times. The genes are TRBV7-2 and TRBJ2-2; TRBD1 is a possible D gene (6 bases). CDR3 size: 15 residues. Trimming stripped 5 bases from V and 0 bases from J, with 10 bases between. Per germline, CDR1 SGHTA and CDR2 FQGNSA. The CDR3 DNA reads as TGTGCCAGCAGCCGAAGACAGGCGAACACCGGGGAGCTGTTTTTT. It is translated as CASSRRQANTGELFF.

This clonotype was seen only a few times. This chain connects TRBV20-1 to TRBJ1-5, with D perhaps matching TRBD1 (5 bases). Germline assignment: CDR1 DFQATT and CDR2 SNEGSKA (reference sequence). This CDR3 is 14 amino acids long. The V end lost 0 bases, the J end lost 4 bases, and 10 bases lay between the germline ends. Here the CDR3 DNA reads TGCAGTGCTAGAGATCGGGCAGGGAATCAGCCCCAGCATTTT. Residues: CSARDRAGNQPQHF.

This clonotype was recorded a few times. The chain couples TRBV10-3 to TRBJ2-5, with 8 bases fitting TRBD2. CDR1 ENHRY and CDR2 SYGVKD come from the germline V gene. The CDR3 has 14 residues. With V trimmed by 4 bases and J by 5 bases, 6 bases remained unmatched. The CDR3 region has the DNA TGTGCCATCAGTGCCAGCGGGGGAGGGGAGACCCAGTACTTC. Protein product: CAISASGGGETQYF.

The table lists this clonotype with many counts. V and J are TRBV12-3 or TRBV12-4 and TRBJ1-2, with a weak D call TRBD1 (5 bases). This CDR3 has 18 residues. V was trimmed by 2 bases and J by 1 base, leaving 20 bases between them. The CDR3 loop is CASSLIWGLDRDNYGYTF. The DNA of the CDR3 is TGTGCCAGCAGTTTAATCTGGGGCTTGGACCGTGATAACTATGGCTACACCTTC.

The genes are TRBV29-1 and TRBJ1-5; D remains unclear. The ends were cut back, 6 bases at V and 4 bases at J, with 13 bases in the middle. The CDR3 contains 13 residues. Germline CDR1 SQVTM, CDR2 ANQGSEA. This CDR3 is CSVLTGVNQPQHF. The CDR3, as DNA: TGCAGCGTACTGACCGGGGTAAATCAGCCCCAGCATTTT.

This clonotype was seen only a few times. The CDR3 DNA sequence: TGTGCCAGCAGTTACAACCGACTAGCGGGGGGCCAAAGCTCCTACAATGAGCAGTTCTTC. The encoded protein is CASSYNRLAGGQSSYNEQFF. The rearrangement links TRBV6-2 or TRBV6-3 to TRBJ2-1; 13 nucleotides match TRBD2. Trimming removed 2 bases from V and 0 bases from J; junction bases left unmatched: 10. The CDR3 spans 20 residues. Germline V lookup: CDR1 MNHEY, CDR2 SVGEGT.

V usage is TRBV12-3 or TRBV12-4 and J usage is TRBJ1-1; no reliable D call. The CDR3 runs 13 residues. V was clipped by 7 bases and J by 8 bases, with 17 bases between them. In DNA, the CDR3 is TGTGCCAGCACCCTGCGTGCCATAACAGAAGCTTTCTTT. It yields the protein CASTLRAITEAFF.

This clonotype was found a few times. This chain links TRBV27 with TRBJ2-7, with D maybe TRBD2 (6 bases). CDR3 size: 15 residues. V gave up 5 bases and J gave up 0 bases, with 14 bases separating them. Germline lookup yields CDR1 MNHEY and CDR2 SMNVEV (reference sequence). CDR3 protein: CASSPDSGPSYEQYF. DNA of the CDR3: TGTGCCAGCAGTCCAGATAGCGGACCCTCCTACGAGCAGTACTTC.